This T cell receptor beta chain is from a study of blood T cells in healthy people across ages. Study-level findings and limits: In long-lived donors, naive CD4+ cell counts and diversity exceeded those of aged donors. Any conclusive comparison of naive versus antigen-experienced cells was prevented by using unsorted PBMCs.

Every donor provided around 9.5 milliliters of peripheral blood. The CDR3 has 15 amino acids. Germline CDR1 reads SGHRS; CDR2 reads YFSETQ. The V and J ends lost 0 bases and 4 bases respectively, with 10 bases between them. Primed by a sample-barcoded 5' primer and a J-beta primer mix, a second PCR proceeded for 7 to 11 cycles. Each cDNA molecule carried a tag from a template-switch adaptor that contained 12 random nucleotides. MiXCR was run by TCRdb on the 5' RACE reads, yielding one entry per CDR3 protein. Of 550,000 to 750,000 distinct CDR3 sequences listed, under 25% were seen once; the top ten hold 3.5% to 4%. In this sample, this clonotype turned up a few times. The antigen is unknown.

The sequenced sample consisted of blood. The chain couples TRBV5-1 to TRBJ1-4; maybe TRBD1 (5 bases). This receptor was identified in a man aged 70-80 years in good health. The CDR3 coding sequence is TGCGCCAGCAGCTTGGACAGGCCTAATAATGAAAAACTGTTTTTT. This translates into CASSLDRPNNEKLFF.